Listed below are T cell receptor beta chains from one sample, sequenced in a study of early T cells in non-severe SARS-CoV-2 infection. TCRdb used MiXCR to reprocess the 5' RACE reads, holding one entry per CDR3 protein. The sample records roughly 34,000 distinct CDR3 sequences, roughly 4% being singletons. Material for sequencing was whole blood. Receptors originate from an adult who was a healthcare worker with PCR-confirmed SARS-CoV-2 infection or an uninfected control (not recorded which). The CDR3 runs from the conserved cysteine through the conserved F or W. The D gene is left open where the match is weak. Part of the rows lack a size; the others show once, few, many or a class for expanded clones.

j_call	v_call	d_call	clone_size	cdr3_nt	cdr3_aa
TRBJ2-3	TRBV7-6	.	many	TGTGCCAGCAGCTTGGAGAGGGGGGCCGGAGCAGATACGCAGTATTTT	CASSLERGAGADTQYF
TRBJ1-5	TRBV6-2/TRBV6-3	.	many	TGTGCCAGCAGCCCCAGGAATAGCAATCAGCCCCAGCATTTT	CASSPRNSNQPQHF
TRBJ2-3	TRBV7-9	.	many	TGTGCCAGCAGCCCAGGGCTCACTAGCACAGATACGCAGTATTTT	CASSPGLTSTDTQYF
TRBJ2-5	TRBV5-1	TRBD2	few	TGCGCCAGCAGCCCCGAGCGGGGAACAGAGACCCAGTACTTC	CASSPERGTETQYF
TRBJ2-1	TRBV12-3/TRBV12-4	TRBD2	many	TGTGCCAGCAGTTTTAGCGGGGGGGCCAGGGAGCAGTTCTTC	CASSFSGGAREQFF
TRBJ2-5	TRBV28	TRBD1	few	TGTGCCAGCAGTCCAGACAGGGGGCTGGAGACCCAGTACTTC	CASSPDRGLETQYF
TRBJ1-1	TRBV6-2/TRBV6-3	.	.	TGTGCCAGCAGACGACAGTCTAGCACTGAAGCTTTCTTT	CASRRQSSTEAFF
TRBJ1-1	TRBV7-3	.	many	TGTGCCAGCAGCTTAACAGGGAACACTGAAGCTTTCTTT	CASSLTGNTEAFF
TRBJ2-5	TRBV25-1	.	.	TGTGCCAGCAGTGAATATGGGAGGGAGACCCAGTACTTC	CASSEYGRETQYF
TRBJ2-6	TRBV7-3	TRBD2	many	TGTGCCAGCAGCTCATCCCTTAGCGGGGGGACAAAGACCCTGACTTTC	CASSSSLSGGTKTLTF
TRBJ2-7	TRBV7-9	.	many	TGTGCCAGCAGCCCCGGCGAGGTTGAGCAGTACTTC	CASSPGEVEQYF
TRBJ2-3	TRBV7-2	.	many	TGTGCCAGCAGCGCTGTCGCCGGCGGAGTGCACGCAGATACGCAGTATTTT	CASSAVAGGVHADTQYF
TRBJ2-1	TRBV6-6	.	.	TGTGCCAGCAGTTCTTCAGGGTCCTACAATGAGCAGTTCTTC	CASSSSGSYNEQFF
TRBJ2-3	TRBV24-1	.	many	TGTGCCACCAGTGATGACATTGAGACGCAGTATTTT	CATSDDIETQYF
TRBJ2-6	TRBV19	.	medium-sized	TGTGCCAGTTCTTTTCGGCGATCTGGGGCCAACGTCCTGACTTTC	CASSFRRSGANVLTF
TRBJ2-7	TRBV20-1	TRBD2	many	TGCAGTGCTCCCGGGGGGGCCTCCCGATACGAGCAGTACTTC	CSAPGGASRYEQYF
TRBJ2-7	TRBV28	TRBD1	.	TGTGCCAGCAGCTCCGCCGGGACAGGGTCGAACGAGCAGTACTTC	CASSSAGTGSNEQYF
TRBJ2-5	TRBV25-1	.	few	TGTGCCAGCAGTGACCCCCTGTTGGAGACCCAGTACTTC	CASSDPLLETQYF
TRBJ2-2	TRBV11-2	.	many	TGTGCCAGCAGCTTATTCTCCGCAGGGAACACCGGGGAGCTGTTTTTT	CASSLFSAGNTGELFF
TRBJ2-2	TRBV5-3	TRBD1	few	TGTGCCAGAAGCTTGTGTGGACAGGGGGACACCGGGGAGCTGTTTTTT	CARSLCGQGDTGELFF
TRBJ2-7	TRBV5-8	.	many	TGTGCCAGCAGCTTGCAGCTGTCTCTTCAGTACGAGCAGTACTTC	CASSLQLSLQYEQYF
TRBJ1-4	TRBV19	.	few	TGTGCCAGTAGTATTATGGCAGGAGCTAATGAAAAACTGTTTTTT	CASSIMAGANEKLFF
TRBJ2-7	TRBV29-1	TRBD2	many	TGCAGCGTTGACGGGCTAGCGGGTGGAGACTACGAGCAGTACTTC	CSVDGLAGGDYEQYF
TRBJ2-1	TRBV28	TRBD1	many	TGTGCCAGCAGTACGTCAGGGGGCAATGAGCAGTTCTTC	CASSTSGGNEQFF
TRBJ1-1	TRBV20-1	.	many	TGCAGTGCTATAGCTGATACTGAAGCTTTCTTT	CSAIADTEAFF
TRBJ1-2	TRBV28	.	many	TGTGCCAGCACCGAGGGCGCGAGAGGCTACACCTTC	CASTEGARGYTF
TRBJ2-7	TRBV12-3/TRBV12-4	TRBD1	many	TGTGCCAGCAGTTTATTCGGGGACAGCCACTACGAGCAGTACTTC	CASSLFGDSHYEQYF
TRBJ2-5	TRBV11-2	.	many	TGTGCCAGCAGCTTAGGGCCTCTCCTTATCCCTTACCAAGAGACCCAGTACTTC	CASSLGPLLIPYQETQYF
TRBJ1-1	TRBV3-1	.	many	TGTGCCAGCAGCCAGTTGAACACTGAAGCTTTCTTT	CASSQLNTEAFF
TRBJ2-2	TRBV7-8	TRBD1	.	TGTGCCAGCAGTCTACAGGGGGCAGGCGGGGAGCTGTTTTTT	CASSLQGAGGELFF
TRBJ2-4	TRBV2	.	.	TGTGCCAGCAGTGCCCAGGGCCTGGAAGGGATTCAGTACTTC	CASSAQGLEGIQYF
TRBJ2-7	TRBV5-4	TRBD1	medium-sized	TGTGCCAGCAGCCCGGGACAGGGCTCCTACGAGCAGTACTTC	CASSPGQGSYEQYF
TRBJ2-7	TRBV10-3	.	many	TGTGCCGTCAGTGAGGGGAATCTTGAGCAGTACTTC	CAVSEGNLEQYF
TRBJ2-2	TRBV5-1	TRBD2	many	TGCGCCAGCAGCGTAGTAGCGGGAGAGGCCGGGGAGCTGTTTTTT	CASSVVAGEAGELFF
TRBJ1-3	TRBV6-5	TRBD1	many	TGTGCCAGCAGACCAACAGGGGACGCTGGAAACACCATATATTTT	CASRPTGDAGNTIYF
TRBJ2-2	TRBV27	TRBD1	many	TGTGCCAGCAGTTACAACCGGGACAGGGGTGGTTCAGGGGAGCTGTTTTTT	CASSYNRDRGGSGELFF
TRBJ2-6	TRBV19	TRBD1	many	TGTGCCAGGGGTACTACTGGGACAGGGCGTTCTGGGGCCAACGTCCTGACTTTC	CARGTTGTGRSGANVLTF
TRBJ2-6	TRBV4-2	.	.	TGTGCCAGCAGCCAAGGGGCCGACTCTGGGGCCAACGTCCTGACTTTC	CASSQGADSGANVLTF
TRBJ2-5	TRBV11-2	.	many	TGTGCCAGCAGCTTTGAAGAGACCCAGTACTTC	CASSFEETQYF
TRBJ1-5	TRBV19	.	many	TGTGCCAGTACGTGGAGTCCCAATCAGCCCCAGCATTTT	CASTWSPNQPQHF
TRBJ1-2	TRBV5-6	.	.	TGTGCCAGCAGCCGGGGCTACTATGGCTACACCTTC	CASSRGYYGYTF
TRBJ2-5	TRBV6-6	TRBD1	many	TGTGCCAGCAGTTCACGACAGGGGCAAGAGACCCAGTACTTC	CASSSRQGQETQYF
TRBJ2-2	TRBV9	.	many	TGTGCCAGCAGCGTAGAGGGGACGGTGAACACCGGGGAGCTGTTTTTT	CASSVEGTVNTGELFF
TRBJ2-7	TRBV4-3	TRBD1	many	TGCGCCAGCAGCCAAAGTAGGGCGACAGGGGGCCTCGAGCAGTACTTC	CASSQSRATGGLEQYF
TRBJ2-7	TRBV4-2	.	many	TGTGCCAGCAGCCAAGATTGGGTCGCCTACGAGCAGTACTTC	CASSQDWVAYEQYF
TRBJ1-1	TRBV6-1	.	many	TGTGCCAGCAGTGAGGCAGCCACTGAAGCTTTCTTT	CASSEAATEAFF
TRBJ2-6	TRBV30	.	once	TGTGCCTGGAGTAGGACTGGGGCCAACGTCCTGACTTTC	CAWSRTGANVLTF
TRBJ2-1	TRBV25-1	.	many	TGTGCCAGCAGTGATTACTACAATGAGCAGTTCTTC	CASSDYYNEQFF
TRBJ2-7	TRBV27	.	.	TGTGCCGGCTCCTACGAGCAGTACTTC	CAGSYEQYF
TRBJ1-1	TRBV12-3/TRBV12-4	.	many	TGTGCCAGCAGATTTGGGGGCTCGGGTGAAGCTTTCTTT	CASRFGGSGEAFF
TRBJ2-3	TRBV7-2	TRBD2	.	TGTGCCAGCAGCGTTACCCCTTCTAGCGGGGGGGCCCAAGATACGCAGTATTTT	CASSVTPSSGGAQDTQYF
TRBJ2-1	TRBV10-3	TRBD2	medium-sized	TGTGCCATCAGTGAGCGGGCAGATAGCGGGAGTCGATCCTACAATGAGCAGTTCTTC	CAISERADSGSRSYNEQFF